These 17 T cell receptor beta chains originate from one sample sequenced in a study of cytomegalovirus exposure and HLA in healthy donors. TCRdb's table, derived via immunoSEQ multiplex PCR, lists solely in-frame clones and lacks some. The sample yields about 200,000 clones, 83% seen once. The specimen sequenced was PBMCs. These TCRs come from a woman aged 18-30 years in good health and CMV-seronegative.

The J gene is TRBJ2-1, the V gene TRBV6-5, with a possible D match to TRBD2 (6 bases). CDR1 is MNHEY and CDR2 is SVGAGI in the germline V gene. Trimming took off 6 bases at V and 10 bases at J, with 19 bases between the two ends. The CDR3 extends over 14 amino acids. The CDR3 nucleotides read TGTGCCAGCAGCCACGGACGGAATGGAGGGGAGCAGTTCTTC. Its protein is CASSHGRNGGEQFF.

The count of this clone is one. This chain uses TRBV5-6 with TRBJ1-1; 11 bases are shared with TRBD1. Germline CDR1 SGHDT, CDR2 YYEEEE. The CDR3 extends over 13 amino acids. V gave up 2 bases and J gave up 11 bases; unmatched junction bases: 5. The CDR3 sequence is CASSLGTGGDAFF. The CDR3 DNA is TGTGCCAGCAGCTTAGGGACAGGGGGTGATGCTTTCTTT.

V and J are TRBV18 and TRBJ1-2, with D possibly matching TRBD1 (6 bases). Trimming cost V 5 bases and J 7 bases, with 17 bases left between them. This CDR3 region has 14 residues. Germline-derived CDR1 and CDR2 are KGHSH and LQKENI. CDR3 loop: CASSKGGERFGYTF. CDR3 coding DNA: TGTGCCAGCTCAAAGGGGGGCGAAAGGTTTGGCTACACCTTC.

The J gene is TRBJ1-3, the V gene TRBV13; D unclear. CDR3 length: 13 residues. V dropped 5 bases and J dropped 5 bases, with 10 bases sitting between them. Germline V lookup: CDR1 PRHDT, CDR2 FYEKMQ (reference sequence). CDR3 coding DNA: TGTGCCAGCAGCCAGCGAGTTCGAAACACCATATATTTT. It is translated as CASSQRVRNTIYF.

CDR3 residues: CASSLSGNSGNTIYF. CDR3 sequence (DNA): TGTGCCAGCAGCTTATCAGGGAACTCTGGAAACACCATATATTTT. The rearrangement links TRBV7-3 to TRBJ1-3, with D possibly TRBD1 on 5 matching bases. Germline assignment: CDR1 SGHTA and CDR2 FQGTGA. The CDR3 contains 15 residues. Trimming cost V 2 bases and J 0 bases, with 8 bases left between them.

The gene calls are TRBV18 and TRBJ2-5, with D maybe TRBD2 (6 bases). Germline V gives CDR1 KGHSH, CDR2 LQKENI. The CDR3 sequence is 15 residues long. V shed 1 base and J shed 4 bases, with 13 bases lying between them. CDR3 sequence (DNA): TGTGCCAGCTCACCACTAGCGGACCTCCGAGAGACCCAGTACTTC. Residues: CASSPLADLRETQYF.

The rearrangement uses TRBV5-4 and TRBJ2-5; 8 nucleotides line up with TRBD1. The CDR3 has 14 residues. Germline lookup yields CDR1 SGHNT and CDR2 YYREEE (reference sequence). V was pared by 5 bases and J by 5 bases, with 8 bases of the junction left unmatched. Here the CDR3 DNA reads TGTGCCAGCAGAGACGGACAGGGCCAGGAGACCCAGTACTTC. Translated: CASRDGQGQETQYF.

The genes are TRBV5-6 and TRBJ1-5; no clear D. Germline V gene sequence: CDR1 SGHDT, CDR2 YYEEEE. V gave up 0 bases and J gave up 2 bases, with 12 bases separating them. CDR3 length equals 16 residues. The CDR3 loop is CASSLGHDRRNQPQHF. Written as DNA, the CDR3 is TGTGCCAGCAGCTTGGGCCACGACCGGCGCAATCAGCCCCAGCATTTT. Full variable domain (outside the CDR3, taken from reference TRBV5-6 and TRBJ1-5): DAGVTQSPTHLIKTRGQQVTLRCSPKSGHDTVSWYQQALGQGPQFIFQYYEEEERQRGNFPDRFSGHQFPNYSSELNVNALLLGDSALYLCASSLGHDRRNQPQHFGDGTRLSIL.

This rearrangement joins TRBV9 to TRBJ2-6; no clear D gene. V was trimmed by 3 bases and J by 0 bases, leaving 16 bases between them. This CDR3 region has 18 residues. CDR1 and CDR2 from the germline V gene are SGDLS and YYNGEE. The DNA for the CDR3 is TGTGCCAGCAGCGACCCAAAGACTCACAACTCTGGGGCCAACGTCCTGACTTTC. Translated: CASSDPKTHNSGANVLTF.

J is TRBJ1-5 and V is TRBV19, with D perhaps TRBD1 (5 bases). Trimming took off 2 bases at V and 9 bases at J, with 23 bases between the two ends. CDR3 length: 17 amino acids. The V gene's germline CDR1 is LNHDA and CDR2 SQIVND (reference sequence). CDR3 DNA: TGTGCCAGTAGTATAAAGGTACGGGGACCCCGACTAGGGCCCCAGCATTTT. Its translation is CASSIKVRGPRLGPQHF.

The V call is TRBV7-2, the J call TRBJ1-2, with 8 bases that match TRBD1. Trimming cost V 3 bases and J 5 bases; bases outside gene matches: 14. CDR1 is SGHTA and CDR2 is FQGNSA in the germline V gene. The CDR3 extends over 17 amino acids. The CDR3 loop is CASSFKAPVTGEYGYTF. Here the CDR3 DNA reads TGTGCCAGCAGCTTCAAAGCCCCGGTGACAGGGGAATATGGCTACACCTTC.

V usage is TRBV29-1 and J usage is TRBJ2-1; the match to TRBD2 covers 10 bases. V was clipped by 3 bases and J by 8 bases; unmatched bases: 4. The CDR3 has 13 amino acids. Germline-derived CDR1 and CDR2 are SQVTM and ANQGSEA. CDR3 loop: CSVESGRVHEQFF. As DNA, the CDR3 is TGCAGCGTTGAGAGCGGGAGGGTCCATGAGCAGTTCTTC.

This clone was observed a few times. CDR3: CASSNTGNEKLFF. CDR3 sequence (DNA): TGTGCCAGCAGTAACACAGGGAACGAAAAACTGTTTTTT. This rearrangement joins TRBV6-1 to TRBJ1-4, with a tentative D call TRBD1 (6 bases). Between the trimmed V and J ends, which lost 5 bases and 8 bases, there was a span of 12 bases. Germline V CDR1 and CDR2: MNHNS, SASEGT. This CDR3 region has 13 residues.

This sequence joins TRBV11-2 and TRBJ1-1; D is perhaps TRBD1 (6 bases). CDR1 and CDR2 from the germline V gene are SGHAT and FQNNGV. The CDR3 loop spans 16 amino acids. V lost 0 bases and J 0 bases, leaving 11 bases between the germline ends. The CDR3 is CASSLDLTGLNTEAFF. CDR3 bases: TGTGCCAGCAGCTTAGATCTGACAGGCTTGAACACTGAAGCTTTCTTT.

This clone was found a few times. The chain is built from TRBV11-3 and TRBJ2-7; TRBD2 matches at 7 bases. CDR1 is SGHNT and CDR2 is YENEEA in the germline V gene. Trimming took 1 base from V and 6 from J; bases not matched to a gene: 0. This CDR3 has 12 amino acids. CDR3 nucleotide sequence: TGTGCCAGCAGCTTAGGGGAGGGCGAGCAGTACTTC. This sequence encodes CASSLGEGEQYF.

The rearrangement links TRBV11-2 to TRBJ1-2, with a tentative D call TRBD1 (5 bases). Germline loops: CDR1 SGHAT, CDR2 FQNNGV. The germline V and J ends were trimmed by 4 bases and 8 bases, with 20 bases remaining between them. This CDR3 has 15 residues. The CDR3: CASSSPTEISGGYTF. CDR3 DNA: TGTGCCAGCAGCTCCCCGACAGAAATTTCCGGGGGCTACACCTTC.

The chain's CDR3 is CASRKIWTADVRLAGKYEQYF. The CDR3 region has the DNA TGTGCCAGCCGTAAGATCTGGACCGCCGACGTCAGACTAGCGGGAAAGTACGAGCAGTACTTC. V usage is TRBV7-8 and J usage is TRBJ2-7, with 11 bases that match TRBD2. V shed 8 bases and J 4 bases; nucleotides not matched to a gene: 28. Germline loops: CDR1 SGHVS, CDR2 FQNEAQ. There are 21 residues in the CDR3.